The 26 T cell receptor beta chains below all came from one sample that was sequenced in a study of PD-1 blockade in classical Hodgkin lymphoma. TCRdb keeps only in-frame clones here, not all; method: immunoSEQ multiplex PCR. The data contain 35,000 or so clones, roughly three quarters of them singletons. Relapse was seen in all patients after autologous stem cell transplantation, and brentuximab vedotin exposure was variable. The sample was peripheral blood mononuclear cells (PBMCs), taken before the second cycle of nivolumab. The receptors derive from a human donor with classical Hodgkin lymphoma.

J is TRBJ1-1 and V is TRBV5-8, with D uncertain. This CDR3 comprises 16 residues. Germline assignment: CDR1 SGHTS and CDR2 YDEGEE. The ends were cut back, 0 bases at V and 0 bases at J, with 12 bases in the middle. CDR3 amino acids: CASSLAWGNMNTEAFF. Here the CDR3 DNA reads TGTGCCAGCAGCTTGGCGTGGGGTAACATGAACACTGAAGCTTTCTTT.

V usage is TRBV7-9 and J usage is TRBJ2-7; no clear D gene. The germline gives CDR1 SEHNR, CDR2 FQNEAQ (reference sequence). Trimming took 1 base from V and 5 from J, leaving 18 bases between them. The CDR3 extends over 16 amino acids. The CDR3 is CASSLGSTANHHEQYF. The CDR3 region has the DNA TGTGCCAGCAGCTTAGGCTCAACAGCGAACCACCACGAGCAGTACTTC.

The chain uses TRBV5-5 and TRBJ1-1, with D hard to call. CDR1 and CDR2 (germline): SGHKS, YYEKEE (reference sequence). The CDR3 has 13 amino acids. V was pared by 0 bases and J by 0 bases, with 3 bases between. The CDR3 region is CASSLGMNTEAFF. In nucleotides, the CDR3 is TGTGCCAGCAGCTTGGGAATGAACACTGAAGCTTTCTTT.

The rearrangement joins TRBV29-1 to TRBJ2-7; TRBD2 aligns across 8 bases. Germline CDR1 SQVTM, CDR2 ANQGSEA. J gave up 7 bases and V 4 bases, and 9 bases lay outside the gene matches. This CDR3 has 13 residues. The CDR3 sequence: CSVVLAGYVEQYF. The CDR3 nucleotides read TGCAGCGTTGTCCTAGCGGGCTACGTGGAGCAGTACTTC.

The J gene is TRBJ1-3, the V gene TRBV28; possible D gene TRBD1, 5 bases. This CDR3 comprises 16 residues. Trimming removed 2 bases at V and 4 bases at J, with 15 bases between. Germline assignment: CDR1 MDHEN and CDR2 SYDVKM. CDR3: CASSLIQGYSGNTIYF. CDR3 DNA: TGTGCCAGCAGTTTAATTCAGGGATACTCAGGAAACACCATATATTTT.

The chain joins TRBV18 to TRBJ1-3; TRBD1 is a possible D gene (6 bases). CDR1 is KGHSH and CDR2 is LQKENI in the germline V gene. V lost 4 bases to trimming and J lost 0 bases, with 13 bases between them. This CDR3 is 16 amino acids long. CDR3 region: CASSLDRTGSGNTIYF. CDR3 DNA: TGTGCCAGCTCACTCGACAGGACTGGCTCTGGAAACACCATATATTTT.

This chain joins TRBV6-5 and TRBJ1-2; no definite D call. The CDR3 is 14 amino acids. The V and J ends lost 0 bases and 4 bases respectively, with 9 bases between them. Germline values: CDR1 MNHEY, CDR2 SVGAGI. CDR3 bases: TGTGCCAGCAGTTACTCGGGAGGTATCTATGGCTACACCTTC. Residues: CASSYSGGIYGYTF.

Remarks on this clone: One junction end disagrees with the germline gene, perhaps due to a read error. The J gene is TRBJ2-3, the V gene TRBV30; TRBD2 agrees at 9 bases. The CDR3 totals 15 residues. Per the germline V gene, CDR1 is GTSNPN and CDR2 is SVGIG (reference sequence). The CDR3 bases are TGTGTCTGGAGTGTAATGGGACTAGCCACAGATACGCAGTATTTT. This gives the protein CVWSVMGLATDTQYF. Full variable domain (outside the CDR3, taken from reference TRBV30 and TRBJ2-3): SQTIHQWPATLVQPVGSPLSLECTVEGTSNPNLYWYRQAAGRGLQLLFYSVGIGQISSEVPQNLSASRPQDRQFILSSKKLLLSDSGFYLCVWSVMGLATDTQYFGPGTRLTVL.

The V gene is TRBV28, the J gene TRBJ2-1; D is unclear. Germline assignment: CDR1 MDHEN and CDR2 SYDVKM. The CDR3 contains 14 residues. V lost 2 bases and J lost 3, with 8 bases in between. The CDR3 coding sequence is TGTGCCAGCAGTTTACTTTCCGGCTACAATGAGCAGTTCTTC. Its translation: CASSLLSGYNEQFF.

The rearrangement joins TRBV2 to TRBJ1-5; possible D gene TRBD1, 6 bases. Germline V gene lookup returns CDR1 SNHLY and CDR2 FYNNEI. V was clipped by 6 bases and J by 7 bases, with 16 bases between them. There are 14 residues in the CDR3. The CDR3: CASSGTGRRQPQHF. The CDR3 DNA reads as TGTGCCAGCAGCGGCACAGGGAGGAGGCAGCCCCAGCATTTT.

The chain carries TRBV7-9 and TRBJ2-1; D ambiguous. V shed 6 bases and J shed 7 bases, with 19 bases lying between them. CDR1 and CDR2 from the germline V gene are SEHNR and FQNEAQ (reference sequence). The CDR3 extends over 15 amino acids. The DNA of the CDR3 is TGTGCCAGCAGGCCCGGGTTAGGCCCGAAGAATGAGCAGTTCTTC. Translating gives CASRPGLGPKNEQFF.

This clone was seen a handful of times. The rearrangement joins TRBV6-5 to TRBJ1-2; D possibly corresponds to TRBD1 (6 bases). Germline lookup yields CDR1 MNHEY and CDR2 SVGAGI. The CDR3 spans 13 residues. V lost 6 bases to trimming and J lost 5 bases, with 13 bases between them. The chain's CDR3 is CASRNTGKYGYTF. Here the CDR3 DNA reads TGTGCCAGCAGAAACACAGGGAAGTATGGCTACACCTTC.

V and J are TRBV2 and TRBJ2-7, with 7 bases fitting TRBD1. Germline values: CDR1 SNHLY, CDR2 FYNNEI. V lost 4 bases and J lost 3; bases outside the gene matches: 0. The CDR3 is 12 amino acids. CDR3 protein: CASSGQGYEQYF. CDR3 nucleotides: TGTGCCAGCAGTGGACAGGGCTACGAGCAGTACTTC.

The chain couples TRBV5-4 to TRBJ1-6; TRBD1 aligns across 8 bases. This CDR3 spans 15 amino acids. Germline CDR1 and CDR2: SGHNT and YYREEE (reference sequence). The junction had 7 bases not matched to a gene; V was cut back by 1 base and J by 10 bases. CDR3 bases: TGTGCCAGCAGCTTGCAGGGGGCGTCGGGGTCACCCCTCCACTTT. As protein: CASSLQGASGSPLHF.

V usage is TRBV10-3 and J usage is TRBJ1-3, with 10 bases lining up with TRBD1. The germline V gene has CDR1 ENHRY and CDR2 SYGVKD. With V trimmed by 0 bases and J by 0 bases, 2 bases remained unmatched. The length of the CDR3 is 17 residues. CDR3 nucleotides: TGTGCCATCAGTGAGTCGAGACAGGGGGCCTCTGGAAACACCATATATTTT. It encodes CAISESRQGASGNTIYF.

In its sample, this clone was seen a few times. The chain recombines TRBV6-5 with TRBJ1-1; D gene ambiguous. The CDR3 contains 12 residues. Trimming shortened V by 6 bases and J by 3 bases, and 8 bases separated the two germline ends. Germline V gene data show CDR1 as MNHEY and CDR2 as SVGAGI. The CDR3 coding sequence is TGTGCCAGCAGATCCATTTACACTGAAGCTTTCTTT. Its translation is CASRSIYTEAFF.

The J gene is TRBJ1-5, the V gene TRBV28; D uncertain. V shed 6 bases and J shed 6 bases, with 12 bases lying between them. Germline lookup yields CDR1 MDHEN and CDR2 SYDVKM. The CDR3 contains 13 residues. CDR3 amino acids: CASSTPGIQPQHF. CDR3 DNA: TGTGCCAGCAGCACCCCGGGAATTCAGCCCCAGCATTTT.

Only one count was recorded for this clone. The chain carries TRBV28 and TRBJ2-5; D gene unclear. V was cut by 5 bases and J by 4 bases, with 8 bases left in between. The CDR3 runs to 12 residues. Germline lookup yields CDR1 MDHEN and CDR2 SYDVKM. The CDR3 DNA is TGTGCCAGCAGTCCCCAAGCAGAGACCCAGTACTTC. It is translated as CASSPQAETQYF.

This chain links TRBV27 with TRBJ2-7; 9 nucleotides line up with TRBD2. This CDR3 is built from 16 residues. In germline, CDR1 is MNHEY, CDR2 SMNVEV (reference sequence). The ends lost 2 bases at V and 2 bases at J; junction bases unmatched: 7. The CDR3 DNA reads TGTGCCAGCAGTTTAGTTATAGCGGGAGCCCCCTACGAGCAGTACTTC. It yields the protein CASSLVIAGAPYEQYF.

The chain has TRBV4-1 and TRBJ1-2; possible D gene TRBD1, 5 bases. The V end was cut by 2 bases, the J end by 5 bases, with 24 bases between. CDR1 and CDR2 from the germline V gene are MGHRA and YSYEKL. CDR3 length: 18 residues. The CDR3 protein is CASSQPPQVGTLPYGYTF. The CDR3 coding sequence is TGCGCCAGCAGCCAACCGCCCCAAGTCGGGACTCTACCATATGGCTACACCTTC.

This clone was recorded once. The V and J genes are TRBV30 and TRBJ2-7; 7 bases align to TRBD1. Germline CDR1 reads GTSNPN; CDR2 reads SVGIG (reference sequence). Germline trimming cut 4 bases from V and 7 bases from J; bases unmatched to any gene: 10. The CDR3 runs 13 residues. This chain's CDR3 is CAWKVKGAREQYF. DNA of the CDR3: TGTGCCTGGAAGGTCAAGGGGGCGAGGGAGCAGTACTTC.

The chain links TRBV7-9 to TRBJ2-1; a weak D match, TRBD2 (6 bases). The CDR3 runs to 14 residues. The germline CDR1 and CDR2 sequences are SEHNR and FQNEAQ (reference sequence). V lost 5 bases and J 7 bases, leaving 15 bases between the germline ends. This CDR3 reads CASSPQLGGNEQFF. The CDR3 bases are TGTGCCAGCAGCCCCCAGCTCGGAGGGAATGAGCAGTTCTTC.

This chain uses TRBV7-3 with TRBJ2-1, with 14 bases that match TRBD2. The CDR3 has 18 residues. V lost 4 bases to trimming and J lost 5 bases; unmatched junction nucleotides: 10. Germline CDR1 and CDR2: SGHTA and FQGTGA. The CDR3 DNA follows: TGTGCCAGCAGCTCCCTCCCGGGACTAGCGGGAGTTAACAATGAGCAGTTCTTC. Translation gives CASSSLPGLAGVNNEQFF. The complete variable domain, with remaining parts taken from reference TRBV7-3 and TRBJ2-1, reads GAGVSQTPSNKVTEKGKYVELRCDPISGHTALYWYRQSLGQGPEFLIYFQGTGAADDSGLPNDRFFAVRPEGSVSTLKIQRTERGDSAVYLCASSSLPGLAGVNNEQFFGPGTRLTVL.

The chain has TRBV10-3 and TRBJ2-1; D could derive from TRBD1 or TRBD2 (5 bases each). Germline CDR1 and CDR2: ENHRY and SYGVKD. The CDR3 runs 14 residues. V dropped 7 bases and J dropped 6 bases, with 16 bases sitting between them. CDR3 bases: TGTGCCATCACCGGGACCGGAGCCGGCAATGAGCAGTTCTTC. Translation gives CAITGTGAGNEQFF.

The chain uses TRBV27 and TRBJ2-7; D may be TRBD2 (6 bases). V was pared by 4 bases and J by 4 bases, with 26 bases between. Germline CDR1 is MNHEY and CDR2 is SMNVEV (reference sequence). The CDR3 loop spans 18 amino acids. CDR3 region: CASSSQRRGGGIRYEQYF. In nucleotides, the CDR3 is TGTGCCAGCAGTTCCCAAAGGAGGGGCGGCGGGATTAGGTACGAGCAGTACTTC.

V is TRBV19 and J is TRBJ1-5; 7 nucleotides agree with TRBD1. V dropped 4 bases and J dropped 2; count of bases not matched to a gene: 5. Germline CDR1 reads LNHDA; CDR2 reads SQIVND (reference sequence). The CDR3 runs 15 residues. CDR3 DNA: TGTGCCAGTAGTAGGGAGGGGGCCGGCAATCAGCCCCAGCATTTT. Protein product: CASSREGAGNQPQHF.